This T cell receptor (beta chain) was recorded in a study of blood T cell repertoires in COVID-19. Germline assignment: CDR1 SNHLY and CDR2 FYNNEI. V dropped 7 bases and J dropped 2; count of bases not matched to a gene: 9. CDR3 length: 15 residues. Measured with immunoSEQ multiplex PCR; TCRdb has only the in-frame clones, and not every one. Of over 150,000 clones in the sample, approximately 85% were seen once. Sequenced input: PBMCs or T cells enriched from blood (not recorded which). This TCR was recovered from a woman aged 18 to 35 who had recovered from COVID-19. The chain combines TRBV2 with TRBJ2-3; 7 bases match TRBD2. The CDR3, as DNA: TGTGCCAGCATCCTTAGCGGGTCCTTCACAGATACGCAGTATTTT. Translated: CASILSGSFTDTQYF.